The rows below give T cell receptor beta chains drawn from one sample of a study of cytomegalovirus exposure and HLA in healthy donors. Repertoires were generated with immunoSEQ multiplex PCR, while TCRdb's copy carries only in-frame clones and drops some. Found here are more than 95,000 clones, around 72% of them singletons; the top ten hold roughly 5%. The sample was PBMCs. Receptors originate from a male donor in good health and CMV-seronegative. CDR3s include the opening cysteine and the closing phenylalanine or tryptophan.

>TRBJ1-2|TRBV5-1
CASSLTPHINYGYTF
>TRBJ2-6|TRBV21-1
CARTIGQGETGANVLTF
>TRBJ2-5|TRBV7-2
CASSLTRETQYF
>TRBJ2-3|TRBV2
CANRGTSGTDTQYF
>TRBJ1-4|TRBV6-1
CASSEWGRNEKLFF
>TRBJ1-5|TRBV27
CASSSTSNQPQHF
>TRBJ2-2|TRBV2
CASSGQTNTGELFF
>TRBJ1-3|TRBV18
CASSPGTGPRSTIYF
>TRBJ2-1|TRBV7-8
CASIGGLREGGLTGPQFF
>TRBJ2-5|TRBV5-1
CASSAGPGQGIQETQYF
>TRBJ2-7|TRBV7-3
CASSLHRPGYEQYF
>TRBJ1-5|TRBV5-1
CASSLDRGTQPQHF
>TRBJ1-2|TRBV6-5
CASSYSLSGAYTF
>TRBJ1-1|TRBV6-6
CASSFVVNTEAFF
>TRBJ1-1|TRBV6-5
CASSRQGRGGTEAFF
>TRBJ2-7|TRBV23-1
CASRTGTGDVYEQYF
>TRBJ1-1|TRBV7-8
CASSTQGTEAFF
>TRBJ2-3|TRBV27
CASGRGLEGHTQYF
>TRBJ2-6|TRBV18
CASSQGGSGANVLTF
>TRBJ2-4|TRBV2
CASSLTGGQNIQYF
>-|TRBV7-2
CASSTGLAGPYEQYF
>TRBJ2-1|TRBV7-2
CASSLRLAGGITSYNEQFF
>TRBJ2-2|TRBV30
CAWRGTGTGELFF
>TRBJ1-5|TRBV19
CASRDRAAEVSNQPQHF
>TRBJ2-1|TRBV19
CASSFGTSDEQFF
>TRBJ1-2|TRBV5-1
CASSLQQGEGYTF
>TRBJ1-1|TRBV5-1
CASSPGDRANTEAFF
>TRBJ2-7|TRBV18
CASSPGRTGGHEQYF
>TRBJ2-7|TRBV6-1
CASSEGTGAYEQYF
>TRBJ1-3|TRBV4-3
CASSQDRTSGNTIYF
>TRBJ2-7|TRBV2
CASSALSSLAGGWNEQYF
>TRBJ2-5|TRBV7-8
CASSLASVQETQYF
>TRBJ1-4|TRBV7-9
CASSLIGQGSILDEKLFF
>TRBJ2-5|TRBV18
CASSIQDSAETQYF
>TRBJ2-3|TRBV7-9
CASSPRDRDTQYF
>TRBJ2-2|TRBV2
CASKRGGSGELFF
>TRBJ2-7|TRBV29-1
CSVLSPGRVEQYF
>TRBJ2-6|TRBV4-2
CASSPVAGANVLTF
>TRBJ2-1|TRBV9
CASSVWSSGSPLRNNEQFF
>TRBJ2-1|TRBV7-7
CASSPGARLAGGPANEQFF
>TRBJ2-1|TRBV5-1
CASSTTGGREQFF
>TRBJ1-2|TRBV5-6
CASSLASVGRGLLTF
>TRBJ1-5|TRBV4-2
CASSQGQGADQPQHF
>TRBJ2-5|TRBV19
CASSLSAGGGPETQYF
>TRBJ2-7|TRBV4-2
CASSQDRYGAYEQYF
>TRBJ2-3|TRBV27
CASSFSGTGSSTDTQYF
>TRBJ1-5|TRBV19
CASSIDGGDDQPQHF
>TRBJ2-1|TRBV27
CASSFVGTASYNEQFF
>TRBJ2-7|TRBV5-1
CASRRREDFYEQYF
>TRBJ2-7|TRBV6-1
CASSEVSGSSYEQYF
>TRBJ2-1|TRBV6-4
CASSVRGTSGYNEQFF
>TRBJ1-1|TRBV28
CASRPSHLSRAFF
>TRBJ2-2|TRBV27
CASSYTNTGELFF
>TRBJ1-1|TRBV6-6
CASSYGHTEAFF
>TRBJ2-7|TRBV10-3
CAISDRRQVRSYEQYF
>TRBJ2-2|TRBV5-1
CASSPRQGPNTGELFF
>TRBJ2-1|TRBV5-4
CASSFPLSNEQFF
>TRBJ1-1|TRBV29-1
CGALLSTEAFF
>TRBJ2-2|TRBV27
CASSFQGAGGELFF